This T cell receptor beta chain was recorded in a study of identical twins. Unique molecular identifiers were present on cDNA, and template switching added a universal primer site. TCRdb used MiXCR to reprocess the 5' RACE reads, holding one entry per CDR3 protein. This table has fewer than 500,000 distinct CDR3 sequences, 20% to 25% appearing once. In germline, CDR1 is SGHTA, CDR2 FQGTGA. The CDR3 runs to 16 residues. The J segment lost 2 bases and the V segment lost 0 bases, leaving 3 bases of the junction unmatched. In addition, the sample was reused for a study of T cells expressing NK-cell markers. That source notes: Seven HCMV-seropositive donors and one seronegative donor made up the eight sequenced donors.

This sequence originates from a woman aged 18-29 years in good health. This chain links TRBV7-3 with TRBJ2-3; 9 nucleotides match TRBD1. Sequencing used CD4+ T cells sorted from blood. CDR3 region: CASSLTTGGVTDTQYF. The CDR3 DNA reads TGTGCCAGCAGCTTAACGACAGGGGGAGTCACAGATACGCAGTATTTT.